One sample yielded the 9 T cell receptor beta chains listed below, sequenced in a study of immune evolution from preneoplasia to lung adenocarcinoma (TCRdb year 2021). Library prep was done by the immunoSEQ multiplex PCR assay. This is the immuneACCESS table as TCRdb keeps it, with only in-frame sequences that have V and J called. A part of the clones is gone; compared with another copy, unresolved V genes explain less than half, and the rest is unexplained. For this sample the table gives roughly 21,000 clones, of which about 80% were detected only once. Clones ranked in the top ten supply 5.6% of the sample. The sample was FFPE invasive lung adenocarcinoma tissue. The cell subset or site label, read with the paper, signifies: frankly invasive lung adenocarcinoma (ADC). The receptor set was obtained from a person in their sixties with lung adenocarcinoma.

This clone appeared a single time. The chain joins TRBV11-2 to TRBJ2-7, with 9 bases matching TRBD1. The CDR3 covers 14 residues. Germline CDR1 and CDR2: SGHAT and FQNNGV. The J segment lost 7 bases and the V segment lost 3 bases, leaving 7 bases of the junction unmatched. Here the CDR3 reads CASSLGTGRKEQYF. CDR3 nucleotide sequence: TGTGCCAGCAGCTTGGGGACAGGGAGGAAAGAGCAGTACTTC.

The V gene is TRBV6-1, the J gene TRBJ2-7, with TRBD1 matching over 8 bases. The CDR3 runs 14 residues. Germline CDR1 is MNHNS and CDR2 is SASEGT. Unmatched junction bases numbered 3, after V lost 5 bases and J lost 0 bases. This CDR3 is CASSWTGSSYEQYF. In nucleotides, the CDR3 is TGTGCCAGCAGTTGGACAGGGAGCTCCTACGAGCAGTACTTC.

The chain carries TRBV28 and TRBJ2-7; TRBD2 might be the D (5 bases). The CDR3 contains 12 residues. V lost 6 bases to trimming and J lost 6 bases, with 12 bases between them. CDR1 is MDHEN and CDR2 is SYDVKM in the germline V gene. The CDR3 protein is CASRLSSSEQYF. The CDR3, as DNA: TGTGCCAGCAGACTTTCTAGCTCCGAGCAGTACTTC.

The count of this clone is one. This chain links TRBV28 with TRBJ1-1; D not certain. CDR1 and CDR2 (germline): MDHEN, SYDVKM. The ends were cut back, 0 bases at V and 1 base at J, with 9 bases in the middle. This CDR3 spans 15 amino acids. The CDR3 protein is CASSLWGRTNTEAFF. CDR3 in DNA: TGTGCCAGCAGTTTATGGGGGAGGACGAACACTGAAGCTTTCTTT.

This sequence joins TRBV5-4 and TRBJ1-3; D unresolved. Germline CDR1 reads SGHNT; CDR2 reads YYREEE (reference sequence). V lost 2 bases to trimming and J lost 13 bases, with 13 bases between them. This CDR3 contains 12 residues. The CDR3 reads CASSLSGSEIYF. In DNA, the CDR3 is TGTGCCAGCAGCTTAAGTGGAAGTGAGATATATTTT. Full variable domain (remainder filled in from reference TRBV5-4 and TRBJ1-3): ETGVTQSPTHLIKTRGQQVTLRCSSQSGHNTVSWYQQALGQGPQFIFQYYREEENGRGNFPPRFSGLQFPNYSSELNVNALELDDSALYLCASSLSGSEIYFGEGSWLTVV.

A single count supports this clone. V is TRBV5-1 and J is TRBJ2-1; D is perhaps TRBD1 or TRBD2 (5 bases each). CDR1 SGHRS and CDR2 YFSETQ come from the germline V gene. V dropped 7 bases and J dropped 8 bases, with 19 bases sitting between them. The CDR3 sequence is 14 residues long. This CDR3 reads CASERDPQKHEQFF. The CDR3 DNA reads TGCGCCAGCGAAAGGGACCCACAAAAACATGAGCAGTTCTTC.

This clone was seen only once. The chain carries TRBV6-5 and TRBJ2-7; possible D gene TRBD2, 5 bases. The CDR3 sequence is 15 residues long. The germline CDR1 and CDR2 sequences are MNHEY and SVGAGI. V lost 8 bases and J 6 bases, leaving 23 bases between the germline ends. The CDR3 is CASPPPYGLRGEQYF. As DNA, the CDR3 is TGTGCCAGCCCCCCCCCGTATGGCCTCCGGGGCGAGCAGTACTTC.

A remark on this clone: Mismatch with germline at one junction end may stem from a read error. The chain has TRBV2 and TRBJ1-3; D call uncertain. The CDR3 has 14 residues. Germline loops: CDR1 SNHLY, CDR2 FYNNEI. The CDR3 region has the DNA TGTGCCAGCAGGGAAGACACTTCTGGAAACACCATATATTTT. Encoded protein: CASREDTSGNTIYF. The entire variable domain, with the rest obtained from reference TRBV2 and TRBJ1-3, is as follows: EPEVTQTPSHQVTQMGQEVILRCVPISNHLYFYWYRQILGQKVEFLVSFYNNEISEKSEIFDDQFSVERPDGSNFTLKIRSTKLEDSAMYFCASREDTSGNTIYFGEGSWLTVV.

The chain joins TRBV5-1 to TRBJ1-2, with 8 bases matching TRBD1. The V and J ends lost 4 bases and 8 bases, in that order; junction bases with no gene match: 4. The germline V gene has CDR1 SGHRS and CDR2 YFSETQ. The CDR3 consists of 12 residues. The DNA for the CDR3 is TGCGCCAGCAGCCAACAGGGGGACGGCTACACCTTC. Its translation: CASSQQGDGYTF. Full variable domain (remainder filled in from reference TRBV5-1 and TRBJ1-2): KAGVTQTPRYLIKTRGQQVTLSCSPISGHRSVSWYQQTPGQGLQFLFEYFSETQRNKGNFPGRFSGRQFSNSRSEMNVSTLELGDSALYLCASSQQGDGYTFGSGTRLTVV.